The entry below describes one TCR beta chain. Antigen: not known. The authors amplified TCR beta CDR3 regions, and they did so from RNA transcripts for repertoire sequencing. In the first round, RT-PCR was carried out with HTBI primers, and a multiplex PCR formed the second round. Via MiXCR, TCRdb re-called the multiplex PCR reads, giving one row per CDR3 protein. The sample contains 200,000 to 250,000 distinct CDR3 sequences, around 50% of which appear only once. The data belong to a study of Graves' ophthalmopathy and Graves' hyperthyroidism. Study-level information: Researchers obtained peripheral blood at initial diagnosis, before any treatment had begun.

Per the germline V gene, CDR1 is SNHLY and CDR2 is FYNNEI. CDR3 length: 12 amino acids. V was shortened by 2 bases and J by 5 bases, with 6 bases between the two germline ends. Clinicians diagnosed using symptoms, serum thyroxine, TRAb, thyroid ultrasound and orbital computed tomography. The authors isolated PBMCs from 8 to 10 ml of fresh peripheral blood. Findings of the study overall: Most thyroid-expanded clonotypes exceeding 0.001 frequency were also found in blood.

The TCR originated in an adult man with Graves' ophthalmopathy. Sequencing was done on a sample of peripheral blood. V and J are TRBV2 and TRBJ2-5, with no clear D. The CDR3 protein is CASSERSETQYF. The CDR3 DNA reads as TGTGCCAGCAGTGAAAGATCTGAGACCCAGTACTTC. The entire variable domain, with the rest obtained from reference TRBV2 and TRBJ2-5, is as follows: EPEVTQTPSHQVTQMGQEVILRCVPISNHLYFYWYRQILGQKVEFLVSFYNNEISEKSEIFDDQFSVERPDGSNFTLKIRSTKLEDSAMYFCASSERSETQYFGPGTRLLVL.